These 18 T cell receptor beta chains were sequenced from one sample in a study of identical twins. Via MiXCR, TCRdb re-called the 5' RACE reads, giving one row per CDR3 protein. The table lists about 450,000 distinct CDR3 sequences, roughly 20% of them singletons. Sequencing was performed on naive T cells sorted from blood. These receptors originate from a man aged 45-60 years in good health.

This clonotype was detected ten times or more. CDR3 protein: CASSHPGTGSPLHF. DNA for the CDR3: TGTGCCAGCAGCCATCCCGGGACAGGTTCACCCCTCCACTTT. This chain uses TRBV7-2 with TRBJ1-6, with 8 positions matching TRBD1. CDR1 is SGHTA, CDR2 FQGNSA, per germline. The CDR3 is 14 amino acids. V lost 5 bases to trimming and J lost 9 bases; unmatched junction nucleotides: 6.

In its sample, this clonotype was seen many times. The J gene is TRBJ2-7, the V gene TRBV7-2, with unresolved D. Germline assignment: CDR1 SGHTA and CDR2 FQGNSA. The V end lost 1 base, the J end lost 0 bases, and 7 bases lay between the germline ends. The CDR3 runs to 14 residues. The DNA for the CDR3 is TGTGCCAGCAGCTTAGTTTGGGGCTCCTACGAGCAGTACTTC. Protein sequence: CASSLVWGSYEQYF.

This clonotype occurred a few times. The V and J genes are TRBV4-2 and TRBJ2-7; the match to TRBD1 covers 11 bases. The ends lost 1 base at V and 3 bases at J; junction bases unmatched: 2. The germline V gene encodes CDR1 LGHNA and CDR2 YNFKEQ. There are 15 residues in the CDR3. CDR3 region: CASSQGGTGGYEQYF. In nucleotides, the CDR3 is TGTGCCAGCAGCCAAGGGGGGACAGGGGGCTACGAGCAGTACTTC.

This clonotype was observed a few times. V gene TRBV20-1 combines with J gene TRBJ2-4; unclear D gene. The CDR3 runs 14 residues. The germline gives CDR1 DFQATT, CDR2 SNEGSKA (reference sequence). Trimming left V 0 bases short and J 5 bases short, with 11 bases between. This chain's CDR3 is CSARDREVENIQYF. The CDR3, as DNA: TGCAGTGCTAGAGATCGTGAAGTAGAAAACATTCAGTACTTC.

This clonotype has ten or more counts. This chain joins TRBV11-2 and TRBJ2-7; TRBD2 aligns across 10 bases. The CDR3 covers 15 residues. Germline V gene lookup returns CDR1 SGHAT and CDR2 FQNNGV. V shed 1 base, J shed 4 bases, and the junction held 4 bases outside the gene matches. The CDR3 region is CASSLGLAGLYEQYF. CDR3 DNA sequence: TGTGCCAGCAGCTTAGGACTAGCGGGCCTTTACGAGCAGTACTTC.

This clonotype appeared a few times. The genes are TRBV20-1 and TRBJ2-7; TRBD2 is a possible D gene (6 bases). The germline V and J ends were trimmed by 0 bases and 6 bases, with 15 bases remaining between them. CDR1 and CDR2 (germline): DFQATT, SNEGSKA (reference sequence). This CDR3 has 14 amino acids. CDR3 sequence reads: CSARDSLVRGEQYF. In nucleotides, the CDR3 is TGCAGTGCTAGAGATTCACTAGTGCGGGGCGAGCAGTACTTC.

The CDR3 DNA reads TGTGCCAGCAGCTGGTCGGGAGAAAGCTCCTACAATGAGCAGTTCTTC. Amino acids: CASSWSGESSYNEQFF. This chain joins TRBV5-5 and TRBJ2-1, with D perhaps matching TRBD2 (6 bases). Germline V gene sequence: CDR1 SGHKS, CDR2 YYEKEE (reference sequence). The V end lost 3 bases, the J end lost 0 bases, and 13 bases lay between the germline ends. The CDR3 is 16 residues long.

The J gene is TRBJ2-6, the V gene TRBV27; D uncertain. Trimming took 8 bases from V and 0 from J, leaving 11 bases between them. Germline CDR1 MNHEY, CDR2 SMNVEV (reference sequence). The CDR3 covers 15 residues. The CDR3 region has the DNA TGTGCCAGCGCATACCAAGGCTCTGGGGCCAACGTCCTGACTTTC. It is translated as CASAYQGSGANVLTF. Based on the CDR3 plus reference TRBV27 and TRBJ2-6, the full variable domain is EAQVTQNPRYLITVTGKKLTVTCSQNMNHEYMSWYRQDPGLGLRQIYYSMNVEVTDKGDVPEGYKVSRKEKRNFPLILESPSPNQTSLYFCASAYQGSGANVLTFGAGSRLTVL.

This clonotype was found once. This sequence joins TRBV6-1 and TRBJ1-1; maybe TRBD1 (5 bases). V was shortened by 5 bases and J by 11 bases, with 24 bases between the two germline ends. The CDR3 is made up of 15 amino acids. Germline lookup yields CDR1 MNHNS and CDR2 SASEGT. DNA for the CDR3: TGTGCCAGCAGTCCCCGGGCAGGGATCGGGGGTGAGGCTTTCTTT. This encodes CASSPRAGIGGEAFF.

This clonotype was counted ten times or more. The rearrangement uses TRBV5-1 and TRBJ1-1; TRBD1 agrees at 7 bases. The V gene end was trimmed by 2 bases and the J gene end by 1 base; junction bases not matched to a gene: 8. The CDR3 covers 16 residues. Germline V gene data show CDR1 as SGHRS and CDR2 as YFSETQ. The DNA of the CDR3 is TGCGCCAGCAGCTTAACTACAGGGGCTCGGAACACTGAAGCTTTCTTT. Translated, it gives CASSLTTGARNTEAFF. Full variable domain (rest looked up from reference TRBV5-1 and TRBJ1-1): KAGVTQTPRYLIKTRGQQVTLSCSPISGHRSVSWYQQTPGQGLQFLFEYFSETQRNKGNFPGRFSGRQFSNSRSEMNVSTLELGDSALYLCASSLTTGARNTEAFFGQGTRLTVV.

This chain joins TRBV20-1 and TRBJ2-5, with D maybe TRBD1 (5 bases). Germline V CDR1 and CDR2: DFQATT, SNEGSKA (reference sequence). CDR3 size: 13 residues. CDR3 nucleotide sequence: TGCAGCCCAGATCAGGGTTGGGCTGAGACCCAGTACTTC. Residues: CSPDQGWAETQYF.

The chain joins TRBV6-1 to TRBJ1-5; a possible D gene is TRBD1 (5 bases). Trimming pared 7 bases from V and 3 bases from J, leaving 10 bases between. This CDR3 contains 13 residues. Looked up from germline, CDR1 is MNHNS and CDR2 is SASEGT. The CDR3 bases are TGTGCCAGCAAGGCAGGGCTCAATCAGCCCCAGCATTTT. It yields the protein CASKAGLNQPQHF.

This clonotype was detected only a few times. The CDR3 DNA follows: TGTGCCAGCAGCTTATACGACGGAAGCAATCAGCCCCAGCATTTT. Amino acids: CASSLYDGSNQPQHF. The chain carries TRBV7-2 and TRBJ1-5; D unclear. The germline V and J ends were trimmed by 2 bases and 1 base, with 9 bases remaining between them. The CDR3 is made up of 15 amino acids. Germline CDR1 is SGHTA and CDR2 is FQGNSA.

This clonotype was found a few times. This chain joins TRBV6-5 and TRBJ1-1; 7 nucleotides line up with TRBD1. Unmatched junction bases numbered 6, after V lost 4 bases and J lost 1 base. The CDR3 spans 15 residues. Germline values: CDR1 MNHEY, CDR2 SVGAGI. CDR3 residues: CASSLGTVRNTEAFF. The CDR3 DNA follows: TGTGCCAGCAGTTTAGGGACAGTGAGGAACACTGAAGCTTTCTTT.

This clonotype came up a few times. The chain has TRBV7-9 and TRBJ2-1; D remains unclear. V dropped 5 bases and J dropped 4 bases, with 6 bases sitting between them. The CDR3 loop spans 12 amino acids. Germline V lookup: CDR1 SEHNR, CDR2 FQNEAQ (reference sequence). DNA of the CDR3: TGTGCCAGCAGCATACAATACAATGAGCAGTTCTTC. Its protein is CASSIQYNEQFF.

This clonotype was found a few times. The V call is TRBV5-1, the J call TRBJ2-3; tentatively, D is TRBD2 (5 bases). Germline values: CDR1 SGHRS, CDR2 YFSETQ. V was clipped by 2 bases and J by 5 bases, with 24 bases between them. This CDR3 is 18 amino acids long. The CDR3 sequence is CASSFPEGVADGVDTQYF. CDR3 nucleotides: TGCGCCAGCAGCTTCCCCGAGGGAGTGGCGGACGGCGTAGATACGCAGTATTTT.

This clonotype has a count of ten or more. One end of the junction fails to match germline, which may point to a read error. V gene TRBV5-1 combines with J gene TRBJ2-1; 10 bases agree with TRBD2. Germline CDR1 SGHRS, CDR2 YFSETQ. CDR3 length: 15 residues. The CDR3 loop is CASSSGLAAYNEQFF. The CDR3 DNA reads TGTGCCAGCAGCTCCGGACTAGCGGCCTACAATGAGCAGTTCTTC.

The table lists this clonotype with a few counts. The chain uses TRBV10-3 and TRBJ2-3; D not certain. Germline-derived CDR1 and CDR2 are ENHRY and SYGVKD. This CDR3 has 14 amino acids. The V and J ends lost 3 bases and 5 bases respectively, with 12 bases between them. CDR3 coding DNA: TGTGCCATCAGTGAAGAACGGGCGAGAGATACGCAGTATTTT. It specifies CAISEERARDTQYF.